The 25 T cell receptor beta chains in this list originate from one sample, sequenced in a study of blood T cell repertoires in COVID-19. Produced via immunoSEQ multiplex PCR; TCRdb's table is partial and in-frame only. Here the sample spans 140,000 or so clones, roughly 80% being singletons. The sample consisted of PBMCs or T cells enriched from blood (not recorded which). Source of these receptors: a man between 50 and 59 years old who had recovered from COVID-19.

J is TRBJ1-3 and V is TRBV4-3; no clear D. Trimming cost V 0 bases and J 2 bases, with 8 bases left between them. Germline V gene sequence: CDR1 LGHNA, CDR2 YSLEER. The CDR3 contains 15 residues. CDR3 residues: CASSQDVTAGNTIYF. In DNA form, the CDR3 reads TGCGCCAGCAGCCAAGATGTAACAGCTGGAAACACCATATATTTT.

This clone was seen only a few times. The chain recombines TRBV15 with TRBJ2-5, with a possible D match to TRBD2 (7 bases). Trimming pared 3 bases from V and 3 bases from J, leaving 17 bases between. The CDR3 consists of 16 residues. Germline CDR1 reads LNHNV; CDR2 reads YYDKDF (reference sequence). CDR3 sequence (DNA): TGTGCCACCAGCAGTGGTTCGGGGGGCGGGGAAGAGACCCAGTACTTC. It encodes CATSSGSGGGEETQYF.

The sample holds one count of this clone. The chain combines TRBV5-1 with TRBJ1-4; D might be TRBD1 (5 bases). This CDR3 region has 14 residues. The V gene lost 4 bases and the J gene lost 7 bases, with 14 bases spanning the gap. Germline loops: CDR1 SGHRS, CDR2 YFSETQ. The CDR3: CASSPGGDGEKLFF. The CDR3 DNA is TGCGCCAGCAGCCCCGGGGGGGACGGTGAAAAACTGTTTTTT.

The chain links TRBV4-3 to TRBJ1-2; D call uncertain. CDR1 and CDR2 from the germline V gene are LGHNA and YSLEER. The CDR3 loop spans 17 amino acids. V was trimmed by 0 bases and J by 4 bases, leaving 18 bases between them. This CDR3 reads CASSQDLGEDGGYGYTF. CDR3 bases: TGCGCCAGCAGCCAAGACCTCGGGGAGGATGGAGGCTATGGCTACACCTTC.

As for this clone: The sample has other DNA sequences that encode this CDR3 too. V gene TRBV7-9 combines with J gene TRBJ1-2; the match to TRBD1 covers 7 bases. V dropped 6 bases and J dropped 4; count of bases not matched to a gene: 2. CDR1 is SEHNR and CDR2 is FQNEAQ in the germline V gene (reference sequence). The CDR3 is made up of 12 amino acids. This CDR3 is CASSRDSYGYTF. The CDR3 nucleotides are TGTGCCAGCAGTCGGGACAGCTATGGCTACACCTTC.

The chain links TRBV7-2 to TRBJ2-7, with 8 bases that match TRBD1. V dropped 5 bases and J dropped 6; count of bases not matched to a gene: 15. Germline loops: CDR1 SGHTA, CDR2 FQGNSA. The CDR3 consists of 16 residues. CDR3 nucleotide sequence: TGTGCCAGCAGCACCCGGACAGGACAGGGTTTTTTCGAGCAGTACTTC. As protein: CASSTRTGQGFFEQYF.

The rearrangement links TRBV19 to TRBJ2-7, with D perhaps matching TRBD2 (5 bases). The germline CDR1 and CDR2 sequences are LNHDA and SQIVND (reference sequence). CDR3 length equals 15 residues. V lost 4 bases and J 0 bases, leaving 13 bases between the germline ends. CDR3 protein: CASSTSGISSYEQYF. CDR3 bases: TGTGCCAGTAGTACCTCCGGGATATCCTCCTACGAGCAGTACTTC.

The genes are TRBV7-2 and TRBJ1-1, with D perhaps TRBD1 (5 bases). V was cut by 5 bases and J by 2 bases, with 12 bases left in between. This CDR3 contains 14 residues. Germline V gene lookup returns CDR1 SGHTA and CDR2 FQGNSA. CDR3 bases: TGTGCCAGCAGCCTGGGGCGTATAAACACTGAAGCTTTCTTT. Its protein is CASSLGRINTEAFF.

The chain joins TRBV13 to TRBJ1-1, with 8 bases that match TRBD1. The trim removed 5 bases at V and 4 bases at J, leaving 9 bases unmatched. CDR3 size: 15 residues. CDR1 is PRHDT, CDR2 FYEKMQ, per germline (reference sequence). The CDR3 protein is CASSRAQGAVTEAFF. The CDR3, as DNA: TGTGCCAGCAGCCGGGCCCAGGGGGCGGTCACTGAAGCTTTCTTT. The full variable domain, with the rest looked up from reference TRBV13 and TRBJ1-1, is AAGVIQSPRHLIKEKRETATLKCYPIPRHDTVYWYQQGPGQDPQFLISFYEKMQSDKGSIPDRFSAQQFSDYHSELNMSSLELGDSALYFCASSRAQGAVTEAFFGQGTRLTVV.

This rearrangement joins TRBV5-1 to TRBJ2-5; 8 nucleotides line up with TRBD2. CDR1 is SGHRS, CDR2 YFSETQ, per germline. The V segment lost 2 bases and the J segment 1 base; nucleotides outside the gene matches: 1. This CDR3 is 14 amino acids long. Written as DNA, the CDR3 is TGCGCCAGCAGCTTCGGGGGGGCCCAAGAGACCCAGTACTTC. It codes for CASSFGGAQETQYF.

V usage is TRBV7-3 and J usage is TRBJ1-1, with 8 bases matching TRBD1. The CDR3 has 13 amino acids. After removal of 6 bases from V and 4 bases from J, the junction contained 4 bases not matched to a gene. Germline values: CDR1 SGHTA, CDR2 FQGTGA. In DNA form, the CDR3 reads TGTGCCAGCAGTGACAGGGGCTTCACTGAAGCTTTCTTT. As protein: CASSDRGFTEAFF.

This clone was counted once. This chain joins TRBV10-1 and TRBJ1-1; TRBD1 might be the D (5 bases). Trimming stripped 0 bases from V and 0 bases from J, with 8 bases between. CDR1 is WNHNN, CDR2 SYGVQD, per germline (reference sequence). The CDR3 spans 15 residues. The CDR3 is CASSESNRMNTEAFF. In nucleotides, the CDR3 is TGCGCCAGCAGTGAGTCGAACAGGATGAACACTGAAGCTTTCTTT.

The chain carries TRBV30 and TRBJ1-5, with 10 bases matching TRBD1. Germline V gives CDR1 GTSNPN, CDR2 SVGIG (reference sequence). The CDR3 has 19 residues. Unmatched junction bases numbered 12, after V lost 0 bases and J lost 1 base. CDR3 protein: CAWSVSWTGGVRSNQPQHF. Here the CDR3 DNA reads TGTGCCTGGAGTGTATCCTGGACAGGGGGGGTTAGGAGCAATCAGCCCCAGCATTTT.

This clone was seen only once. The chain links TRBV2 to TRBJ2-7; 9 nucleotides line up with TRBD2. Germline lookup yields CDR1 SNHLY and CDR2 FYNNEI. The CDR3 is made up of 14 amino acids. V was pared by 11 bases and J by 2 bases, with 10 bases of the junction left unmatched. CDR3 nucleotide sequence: TGTGCCGCGGGGGCTAGCGGGGTACCCTACGAGCAGTACTTC. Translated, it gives CAAGASGVPYEQYF.

CDR3 residues: CASSPTGIGGNEQFF. DNA of the CDR3: TGTGCCAGCAGCCCGACAGGGATCGGAGGCAATGAGCAGTTCTTC. J is TRBJ2-1 and V is TRBV14, with 7 bases that match TRBD1. Germline CDR1 is SGHDN and CDR2 is FVKESK. The length of the CDR3 is 15 residues. V was pared by 4 bases and J by 6 bases, with 9 bases of the junction left unmatched.

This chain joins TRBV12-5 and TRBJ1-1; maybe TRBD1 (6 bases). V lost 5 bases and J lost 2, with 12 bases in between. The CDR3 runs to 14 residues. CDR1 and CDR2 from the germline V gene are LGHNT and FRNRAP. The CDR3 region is CASGPGQPNTEAFF. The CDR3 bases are TGTGCTAGTGGTCCCGGACAGCCAAACACTGAAGCTTTCTTT.

CDR3 nucleotide sequence: TGTGCCAGCAGCCCGCTTGGCTGGACAGGGGCCTACAATGAGCAGTTCTTC. It encodes CASSPLGWTGAYNEQFF. This chain links TRBV5-6 with TRBJ2-1; 9 bases align to TRBD1. J lost 2 bases, V lost 4 bases, and 10 bases had no gene match. The CDR3 length is 17 residues. Germline values: CDR1 SGHDT, CDR2 YYEEEE.

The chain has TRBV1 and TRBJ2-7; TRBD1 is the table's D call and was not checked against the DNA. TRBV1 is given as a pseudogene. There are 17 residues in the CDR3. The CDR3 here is CTSSQEGRTGDPYEQYF. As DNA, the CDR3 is TGCACCAGCAGCCAAGAAGGTCGGACAGGGGACCCCTACGAGCAGTACTTC.

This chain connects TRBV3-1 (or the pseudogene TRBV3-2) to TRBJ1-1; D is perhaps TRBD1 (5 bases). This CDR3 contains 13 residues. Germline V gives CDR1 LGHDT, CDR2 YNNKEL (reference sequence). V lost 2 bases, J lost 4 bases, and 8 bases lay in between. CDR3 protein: CASSQPGSTEAFF. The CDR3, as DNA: TGTGCCAGCAGCCAACCAGGGTCCACTGAAGCTTTCTTT.

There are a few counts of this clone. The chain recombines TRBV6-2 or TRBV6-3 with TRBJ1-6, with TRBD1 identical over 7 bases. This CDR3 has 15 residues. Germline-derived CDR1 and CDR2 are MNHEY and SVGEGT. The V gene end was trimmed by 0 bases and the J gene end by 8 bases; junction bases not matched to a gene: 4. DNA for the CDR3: TGTGCCAGCAGTTACTCAGGGGGCGGTGATTCACCCCTCCACTTT. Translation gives CASSYSGGGDSPLHF.

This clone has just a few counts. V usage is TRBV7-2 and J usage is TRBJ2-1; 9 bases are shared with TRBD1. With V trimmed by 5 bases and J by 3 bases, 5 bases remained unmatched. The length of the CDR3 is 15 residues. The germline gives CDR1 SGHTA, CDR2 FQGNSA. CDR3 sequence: CASSPGQGNYNEQFF. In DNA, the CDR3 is TGTGCCAGCAGCCCGGGACAGGGCAACTACAATGAGCAGTTCTTC.

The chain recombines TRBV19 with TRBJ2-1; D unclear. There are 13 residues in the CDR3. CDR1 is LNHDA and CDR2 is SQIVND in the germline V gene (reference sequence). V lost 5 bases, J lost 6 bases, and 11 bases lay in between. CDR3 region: CASSGSLPNEQFF. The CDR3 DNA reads TGTGCCAGTAGTGGTTCACTCCCCAATGAGCAGTTCTTC. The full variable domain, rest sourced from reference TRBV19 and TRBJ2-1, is DGGITQSPKYLFRKEGQNVTLSCEQNLNHDAMYWYRQDPGQGLRLIYYSQIVNDFQKGDIAEGYSVSREKKESFPLTVTSAQKNPTAFYLCASSGSLPNEQFFGPGTRLTVL.

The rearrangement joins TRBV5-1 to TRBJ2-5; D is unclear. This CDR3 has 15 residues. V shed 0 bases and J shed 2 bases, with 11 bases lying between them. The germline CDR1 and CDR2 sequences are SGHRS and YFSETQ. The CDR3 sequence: CASSLGQGLQETQYF. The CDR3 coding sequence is TGCGCCAGCAGCTTGGGACAAGGTTTACAAGAGACCCAGTACTTC.

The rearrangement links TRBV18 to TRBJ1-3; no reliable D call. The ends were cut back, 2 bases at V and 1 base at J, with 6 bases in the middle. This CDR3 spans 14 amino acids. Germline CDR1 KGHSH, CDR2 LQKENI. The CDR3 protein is CASSPGLSGNTIYF. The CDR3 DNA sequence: TGTGCCAGCTCACCAGGGCTGTCTGGAAACACCATATATTTT.

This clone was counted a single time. CDR3 residues: CASSLTGIGGYTF. CDR3 in DNA: TGCGCCAGCAGCTTGACAGGAATTGGCGGCTACACCTTC. The J gene is TRBJ1-2, the V gene TRBV5-1; D is possibly TRBD1 (5 bases). Germline assignment: CDR1 SGHRS and CDR2 YFSETQ. Trimming left V 1 base short and J 8 bases short, with 12 bases between. The CDR3 has 13 residues.